This T cell receptor (beta chain) appears in the sequencing data of a study of T cell responses to AZD1222 COVID-19 vaccine. Using immunoSEQ multiplex PCR, the repertoire was profiled, and TCRdb retains in-frame clones only, with some absent. This table has over 150,000 clones, about nine tenths appearing once. Study results and limitations: In all cases, repertoires were sampled only after the peak T cell response.

As regards this clone: Its antigen remains unknown.

From germline, CDR1 is SGHTA and CDR2 FQGNSA. The V and J ends lost 1 base and 5 bases, in that order; junction bases with no gene match: 4. The length of the CDR3 is 14 residues. This chain uses TRBV7-2 with TRBJ2-5; 7 bases fit TRBD1. The material was peripheral blood, obtained on day 0 of AZD1222 vaccination. The sequence was collected from an adult in good health. The CDR3 loop is CASSLGGGLETQYF. CDR3 DNA sequence: TGTGCCAGCAGCTTAGGAGGGGGCCTCGAGACCCAGTACTTC.